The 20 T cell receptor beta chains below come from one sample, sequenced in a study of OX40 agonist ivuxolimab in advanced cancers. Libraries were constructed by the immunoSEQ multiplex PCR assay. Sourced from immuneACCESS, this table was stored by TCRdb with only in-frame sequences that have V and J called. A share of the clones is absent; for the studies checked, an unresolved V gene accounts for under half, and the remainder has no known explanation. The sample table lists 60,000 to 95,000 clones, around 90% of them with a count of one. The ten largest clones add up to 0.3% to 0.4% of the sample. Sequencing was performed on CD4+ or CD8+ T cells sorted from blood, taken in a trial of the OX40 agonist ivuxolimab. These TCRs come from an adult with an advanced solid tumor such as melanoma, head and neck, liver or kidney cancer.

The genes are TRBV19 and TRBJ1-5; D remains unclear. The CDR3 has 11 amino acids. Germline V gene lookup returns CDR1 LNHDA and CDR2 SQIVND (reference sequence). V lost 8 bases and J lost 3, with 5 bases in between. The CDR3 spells CASGYNQPQHF. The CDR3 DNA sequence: TGTGCCAGTGGGTACAATCAGCCCCAGCATTTT.

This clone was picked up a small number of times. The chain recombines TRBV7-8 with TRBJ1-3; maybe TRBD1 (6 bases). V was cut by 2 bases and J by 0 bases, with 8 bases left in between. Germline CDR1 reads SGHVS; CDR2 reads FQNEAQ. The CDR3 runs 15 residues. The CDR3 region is CASSLTGFSGNTIYF. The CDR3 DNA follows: TGTGCCAGCAGCTTAACAGGGTTCTCTGGAAACACCATATATTTT.

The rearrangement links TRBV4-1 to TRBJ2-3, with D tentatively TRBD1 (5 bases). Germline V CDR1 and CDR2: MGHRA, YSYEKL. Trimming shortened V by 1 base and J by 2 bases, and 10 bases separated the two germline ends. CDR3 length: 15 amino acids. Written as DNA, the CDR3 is TGCGCCAGCAGCCAAGCAGGGCTTCTCACAGATACGCAGTATTTT. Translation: CASSQAGLLTDTQYF.

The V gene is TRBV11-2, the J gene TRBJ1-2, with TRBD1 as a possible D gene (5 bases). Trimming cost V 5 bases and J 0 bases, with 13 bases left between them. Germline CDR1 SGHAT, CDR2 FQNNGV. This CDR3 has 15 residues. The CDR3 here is CASSREGPTNYGYTF. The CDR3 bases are TGTGCCAGCAGCCGAGAGGGACCTACTAACTATGGCTACACCTTC.

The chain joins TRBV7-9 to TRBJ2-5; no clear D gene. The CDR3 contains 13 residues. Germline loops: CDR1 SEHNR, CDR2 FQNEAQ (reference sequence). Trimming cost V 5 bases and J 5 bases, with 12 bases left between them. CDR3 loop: CASSPTLSETQYF. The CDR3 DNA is TGTGCCAGCAGCCCGACGCTATCGGAGACCCAGTACTTC.

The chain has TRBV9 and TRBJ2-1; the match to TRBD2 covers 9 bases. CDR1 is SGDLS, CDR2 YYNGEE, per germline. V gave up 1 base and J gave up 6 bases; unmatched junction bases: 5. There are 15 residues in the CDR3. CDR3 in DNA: TGTGCCAGCAGCGTAACTAGCGGGCGTTCCAATGAGCAGTTCTTC. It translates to CASSVTSGRSNEQFF.

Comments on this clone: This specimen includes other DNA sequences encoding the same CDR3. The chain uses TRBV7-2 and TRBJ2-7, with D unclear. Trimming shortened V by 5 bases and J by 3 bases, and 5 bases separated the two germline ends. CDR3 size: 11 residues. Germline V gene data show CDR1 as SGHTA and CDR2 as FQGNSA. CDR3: CASSRFYEQYF. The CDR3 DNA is TGTGCCAGCAGCCGATTCTACGAGCAGTACTTC. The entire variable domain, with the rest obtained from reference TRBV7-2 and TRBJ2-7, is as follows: GAGVSQSPSNKVTEKGKDVELRCDPISGHTALYWYRQSLGQGLEFLIYFQGNSAPDKSGLPSDRFSAERTGGSVSTLTIQRTQQEDSAVYLCASSRFYEQYFGPGTRLTVT.

Here the CDR3 reads CSVESNTEAFF. The CDR3 coding sequence is TGCAGCGTTGAGTCGAACACTGAAGCTTTCTTT. J is TRBJ1-1 and V is TRBV29-1; D is undetermined. V lost 3 bases and J lost 1, with 3 bases in between. The CDR3 is made up of 11 amino acids. Germline V gene lookup returns CDR1 SQVTM and CDR2 ANQGSEA.

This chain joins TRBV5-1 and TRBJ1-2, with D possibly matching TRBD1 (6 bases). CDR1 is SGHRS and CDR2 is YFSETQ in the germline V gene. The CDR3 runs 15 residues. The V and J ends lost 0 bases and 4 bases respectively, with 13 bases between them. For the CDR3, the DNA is TGCGCCAGCAGCTTGGGACAGGTGCTGGCCTATGGCTACACCTTC. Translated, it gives CASSLGQVLAYGYTF.

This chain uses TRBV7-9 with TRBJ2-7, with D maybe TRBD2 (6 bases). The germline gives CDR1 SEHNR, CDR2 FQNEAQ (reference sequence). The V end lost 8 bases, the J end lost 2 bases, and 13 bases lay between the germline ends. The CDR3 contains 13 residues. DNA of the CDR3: TGTGCCAGCGCTGGGGGACTTCCCTACGAGCAGTACTTC. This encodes CASAGGLPYEQYF.

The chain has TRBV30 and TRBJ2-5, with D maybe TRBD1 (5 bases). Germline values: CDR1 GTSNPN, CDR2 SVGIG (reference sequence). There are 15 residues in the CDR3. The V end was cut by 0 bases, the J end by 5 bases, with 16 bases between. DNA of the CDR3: TGTGCCTGGAGTGTAAGGGCAGGGTTGTTTGAGACCCAGTACTTC. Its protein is CAWSVRAGLFETQYF.

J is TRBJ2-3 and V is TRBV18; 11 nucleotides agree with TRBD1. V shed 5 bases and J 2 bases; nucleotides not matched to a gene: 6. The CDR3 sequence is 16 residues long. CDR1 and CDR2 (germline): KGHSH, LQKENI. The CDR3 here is CASSSGTGGFTDTQYF. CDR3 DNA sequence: TGTGCCAGCTCAAGCGGGACAGGGGGATTCACAGATACGCAGTATTTT.

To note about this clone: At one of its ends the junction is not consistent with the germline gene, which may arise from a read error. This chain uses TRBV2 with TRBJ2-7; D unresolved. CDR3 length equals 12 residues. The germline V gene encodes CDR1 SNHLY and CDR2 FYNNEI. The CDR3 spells CASSTDSYEQHF. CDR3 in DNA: TGTGCCAGCAGTACAGACTCCTACGAGCAGCACTTC.

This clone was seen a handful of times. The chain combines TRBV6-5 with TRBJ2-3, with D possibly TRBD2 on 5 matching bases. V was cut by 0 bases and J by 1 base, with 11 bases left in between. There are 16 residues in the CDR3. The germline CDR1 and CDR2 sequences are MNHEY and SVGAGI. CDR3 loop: CASSYSPAGGTDTQYF. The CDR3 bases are TGTGCCAGCAGTTACTCCCCAGCCGGGGGCACAGATACGCAGTATTTT.

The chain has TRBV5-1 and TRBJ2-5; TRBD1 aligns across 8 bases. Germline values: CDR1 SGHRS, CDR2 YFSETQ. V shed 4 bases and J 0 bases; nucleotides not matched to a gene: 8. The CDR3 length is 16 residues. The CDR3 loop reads CASSRSGQADQETQYF. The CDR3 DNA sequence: TGCGCCAGCAGCCGATCGGGACAGGCGGACCAAGAGACCCAGTACTTC.

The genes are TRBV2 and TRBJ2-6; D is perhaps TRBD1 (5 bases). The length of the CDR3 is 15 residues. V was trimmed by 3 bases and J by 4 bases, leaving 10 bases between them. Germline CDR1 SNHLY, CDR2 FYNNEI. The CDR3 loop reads CASSEMGRGANVLTF. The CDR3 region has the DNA TGTGCCAGCAGTGAGATGGGGCGCGGGGCCAACGTCCTGACTTTC.

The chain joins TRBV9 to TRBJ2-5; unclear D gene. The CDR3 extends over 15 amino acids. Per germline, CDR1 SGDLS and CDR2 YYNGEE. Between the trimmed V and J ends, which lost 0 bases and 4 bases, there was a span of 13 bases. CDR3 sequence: CASSVGYALLETQYF. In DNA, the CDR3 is TGTGCCAGCAGCGTAGGTTACGCCCTCCTAGAGACCCAGTACTTC.

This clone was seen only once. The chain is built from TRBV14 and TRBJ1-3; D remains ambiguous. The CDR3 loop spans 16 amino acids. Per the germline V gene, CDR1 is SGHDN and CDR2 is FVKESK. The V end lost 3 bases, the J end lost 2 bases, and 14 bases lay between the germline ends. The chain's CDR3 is CASSQGLPWTGNTIYF. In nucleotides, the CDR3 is TGTGCCAGCAGCCAGGGCCTTCCATGGACTGGAAACACCATATATTTT.

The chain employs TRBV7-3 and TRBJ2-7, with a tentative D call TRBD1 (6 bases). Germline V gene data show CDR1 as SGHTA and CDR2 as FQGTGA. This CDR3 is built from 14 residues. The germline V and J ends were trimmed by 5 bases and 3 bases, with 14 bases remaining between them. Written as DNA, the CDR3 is TGTGCCAGCAGCCGTGGATCGGACAGCTACGAGCAGTACTTC. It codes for CASSRGSDSYEQYF.

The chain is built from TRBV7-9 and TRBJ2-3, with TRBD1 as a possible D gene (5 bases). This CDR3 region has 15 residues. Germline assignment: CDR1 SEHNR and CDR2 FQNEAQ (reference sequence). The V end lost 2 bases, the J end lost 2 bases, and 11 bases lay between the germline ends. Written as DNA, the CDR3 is TGTGCCAGCAGCTTAATACAGGATATCACAGATACGCAGTATTTT. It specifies CASSLIQDITDTQYF.